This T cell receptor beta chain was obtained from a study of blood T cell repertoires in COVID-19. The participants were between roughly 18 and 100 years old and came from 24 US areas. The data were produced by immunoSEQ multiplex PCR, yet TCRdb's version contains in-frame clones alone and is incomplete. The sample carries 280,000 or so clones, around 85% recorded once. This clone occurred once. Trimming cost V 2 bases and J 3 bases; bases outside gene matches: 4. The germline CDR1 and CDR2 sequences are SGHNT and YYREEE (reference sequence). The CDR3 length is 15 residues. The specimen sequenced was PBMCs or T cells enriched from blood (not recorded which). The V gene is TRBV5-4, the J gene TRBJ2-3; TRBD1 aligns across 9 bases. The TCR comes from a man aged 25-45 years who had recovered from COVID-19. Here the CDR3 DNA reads TGTGCCAGCAGCTTTTGGGACAGGGTTACAGATACGCAGTATTTT. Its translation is CASSFWDRVTDTQYF.